The 30 T cell receptor beta chains reported below all come from one sample, sequenced in a study of blood T cell repertoires in COVID-19. Some clones are missing from TCRdb's copy, which holds only in-frame ones; the method was immunoSEQ multiplex PCR. The table lists about 250,000 clones, 81% of them singletons. The sequencing input was peripheral blood. These receptors all come from a woman older than 75 with acute or convalescent COVID-19.

The chain joins TRBV19 to TRBJ1-2; 8 nucleotides align to TRBD1. This CDR3 spans 15 amino acids. Germline V gene sequence: CDR1 LNHDA, CDR2 SQIVND (reference sequence). V was clipped by 5 bases and J by 2 bases; unmatched bases: 7. The DNA of the CDR3 is TGTGCCAGTAGTTACACCGGACAGGGAAACTATGGCTACACCTTC. Translating it yields CASSYTGQGNYGYTF.

The rearrangement joins TRBV3-1 (or the pseudogene TRBV3-2) to TRBJ2-5; maybe TRBD1 (6 bases). Germline CDR1 and CDR2: LGHDT and YNNKEL (reference sequence). The germline V and J ends were trimmed by 0 bases and 3 bases, with 11 bases remaining between them. The length of the CDR3 is 15 residues. The CDR3 loop is CASSQEAPGEETQYF. CDR3 sequence (DNA): TGTGCCAGCAGCCAAGAAGCTCCAGGGGAAGAGACCCAGTACTTC.

This chain uses TRBV2 with TRBJ2-2; 12 positions agree with TRBD2. Germline CDR1 reads SNHLY; CDR2 reads FYNNEI. CDR3 length: 15 residues. The V gene end was trimmed by 5 bases and the J gene end by 4 bases; junction bases not matched to a gene: 2. CDR3 in amino acids: CASSSSGRGTGELFF. The DNA of the CDR3 is TGTGCCAGCAGTTCTAGCGGGAGGGGCACCGGGGAGCTGTTTTTT.

The chain carries TRBV5-1 and TRBJ2-7; TRBD1 matches 10 bases. This CDR3 has 14 residues. Germline V gene lookup returns CDR1 SGHRS and CDR2 YFSETQ. Trimming cost V 5 bases and J 5 bases; bases outside gene matches: 7. Here the CDR3 reads CASRLRQGADEQYF. As DNA, the CDR3 is TGCGCCAGCAGGTTAAGACAGGGGGCTGACGAGCAGTACTTC.

This chain connects TRBV29-1 to TRBJ2-1, with TRBD2 matching over 9 bases. Germline V gene lookup returns CDR1 SQVTM and CDR2 ANQGSEA. This CDR3 is built from 14 residues. V lost 3 bases and J lost 8; bases outside the gene matches: 8. The CDR3 DNA is TGCAGCGTTGACAAGCGGGAGGCTTCAGATGAGCAGTTCTTC. It codes for CSVDKREASDEQFF.

This clone was found a few times. This chain joins TRBV6-5 and TRBJ1-6, with 10 bases that match TRBD1. Per germline, CDR1 MNHEY and CDR2 SVGAGI. CDR3 size: 15 residues. V gave up 6 bases and J gave up 10 bases; unmatched junction bases: 9. CDR3 in DNA: TGTGCCAGCAGGGCCGGGGGACAGGGGCTATCACCCCTCCACTTT. This translates into CASRAGGQGLSPLHF.

This clone was recorded once. The chain joins TRBV19 to TRBJ1-4, with 7 bases aligning to TRBD1. V shed 6 bases, J shed 5 bases, and the junction held 9 bases outside the gene matches. The germline V gene has CDR1 LNHDA and CDR2 SQIVND (reference sequence). The CDR3 length is 15 residues. The CDR3 here is CASSPDRARNEKLFF. For the CDR3, the DNA is TGTGCCAGTAGCCCTGACAGGGCCAGGAATGAAAAACTGTTTTTT.

The rearrangement links TRBV5-1 to TRBJ1-2; TRBD1 agrees at 9 bases. Germline V gives CDR1 SGHRS, CDR2 YFSETQ. This CDR3 comprises 16 residues. The trim removed 1 base at V and 8 bases at J, leaving 12 bases unmatched. Here the CDR3 reads CASSLIVTQGAGGYTF. The CDR3, as DNA: TGCGCCAGCAGCTTGATAGTGACACAGGGGGCGGGAGGCTACACCTTC.

This clone turned up a few times. The chain joins TRBV3-1 (or the pseudogene TRBV3-2) to TRBJ2-2, with D unresolved. V lost 2 bases and J 4 bases, leaving 8 bases between the germline ends. CDR1 and CDR2 (germline): LGHDT, YNNKEL (reference sequence). The CDR3 spans 14 residues. The CDR3 sequence: CASSQLGFTGELFF. The CDR3 nucleotides read TGTGCCAGCAGCCAACTAGGATTCACCGGGGAGCTGTTTTTT.

The chain joins TRBV28 to TRBJ1-1, with a tentative D call TRBD1 (5 bases). Trimming removed 3 bases at V and 5 bases at J, with 13 bases between. The V gene's germline CDR1 is MDHEN and CDR2 SYDVKM. The CDR3 consists of 14 residues. The CDR3 loop is CASSLQTVGTEAFF. CDR3 in DNA: TGTGCCAGCAGTTTGCAGACAGTAGGGACTGAAGCTTTCTTT.

The rearrangement joins TRBV19 to TRBJ2-1; possibly TRBD1 for D (6 bases). This CDR3 region has 16 residues. V was shortened by 4 bases and J by 2 bases, with 15 bases between the two germline ends. From germline, CDR1 is LNHDA and CDR2 SQIVND (reference sequence). For the CDR3, the DNA is TGTGCCAGTAGTACCACAAATAAGGGGGCCTACAATGAGCAGTTCTTC. Protein product: CASSTTNKGAYNEQFF.

This chain connects TRBV3-1 (or the pseudogene TRBV3-2) to TRBJ1-2, with D possibly being TRBD1 (6 bases). The CDR3 consists of 14 residues. CDR1 and CDR2 from the germline V gene are LGHDT and YNNKEL (reference sequence). Deletions cut 2 bases from V and 6 bases from J, with 13 bases between. CDR3 sequence reads: CASSQPLTGNGYTF. CDR3 nucleotides: TGTGCCAGCAGCCAACCTTTGACAGGCAATGGCTACACCTTC.

The chain is built from TRBV18 and TRBJ2-2, with 7 bases that match TRBD1. Trimming at V came to 1 base and at J to 3 bases, leaving 8 bases not matched to a gene. The CDR3 extends over 17 amino acids. The germline CDR1 and CDR2 sequences are KGHSH and LQKENI. The DNA for the CDR3 is TGTGCCAGCTCACCACGAGGGGGCAATATAGACACCGGGGAGCTGTTTTTT. It yields the protein CASSPRGGNIDTGELFF. The full variable domain, with the rest looked up from reference TRBV18 and TRBJ2-2, is NAGVMQNPRHLVRRRGQEARLRCSPMKGHSHVYWYRQLPEEGLKFMVYLQKENIIDESGMPKERFSAEFPKEGPSILRIQQVVRGDSAAYFCASSPRGGNIDTGELFFGEGSRLTVL.

This clone was seen more than once but under ten times. This chain uses TRBV3-1 (or the pseudogene TRBV3-2) with TRBJ1-4, with TRBD1 identical over 7 bases. This CDR3 contains 14 residues. CDR1 and CDR2 (germline): LGHDT, YNNKEL (reference sequence). Germline trimming cut 2 bases from V and 8 bases from J; bases unmatched to any gene: 5. CDR3 nucleotides: TGTGCCAGCAGCCAAAAAGGGGGCGAAGAAAAACTGTTTTTT. This translates into CASSQKGGEEKLFF.

A few counts support this clone. V usage is TRBV5-6 and J usage is TRBJ2-7, with D tentatively TRBD1 (5 bases). CDR3 length equals 15 residues. V gave up 5 bases and J gave up 0 bases, with 15 bases separating them. Germline V CDR1 and CDR2: SGHDT, YYEEEE. The CDR3 spells CASSPRQLVSYEQYF. CDR3 sequence (DNA): TGTGCCAGCAGTCCTCGACAGCTAGTCTCCTACGAGCAGTACTTC.

This clone came up once. This chain joins TRBV4-1 and TRBJ1-5; 8 nucleotides match TRBD1. V lost 7 bases, J lost 6 bases, and 8 bases stayed unmatched. Germline CDR1 reads MGHRA; CDR2 reads YSYEKL. CDR3 length: 14 residues. The CDR3 protein is CASKETGVGQPQHF. CDR3 coding DNA: TGCGCCAGCAAGGAGACAGGGGTTGGTCAGCCCCAGCATTTT.

This clone is a singleton in its sample. The chain is built from TRBV4-1 and TRBJ1-2, with D possibly being TRBD1 (5 bases). Germline V gives CDR1 MGHRA, CDR2 YSYEKL. CDR3 size: 14 residues. Trimming stripped 0 bases from V and 5 bases from J, with 10 bases between. The CDR3 region is CASSQERQSYGYTF. CDR3 nucleotides: TGCGCCAGCAGCCAAGAGAGACAGTCATATGGCTACACCTTC.

This chain links TRBV5-4 with TRBJ1-4; D possibly corresponds to TRBD1 (5 bases). This CDR3 comprises 15 residues. Germline V CDR1 and CDR2: SGHNT, YYREEE (reference sequence). V lost 0 bases and J 1 base, leaving 7 bases between the germline ends. The CDR3 nucleotides read TGTGCCAGCAGCTTGGGGGGGGAAACTAATGAAAAACTGTTTTTT. It translates to CASSLGGETNEKLFF.

The chain carries TRBV28 and TRBJ2-1, with D hard to call. V lost 3 bases to trimming and J lost 3 bases, with 12 bases between them. The germline V gene encodes CDR1 MDHEN and CDR2 SYDVKM. The CDR3 contains 15 residues. CDR3 in DNA: TGTGCCAGCAGTTTGTACCGGCAGCGCTACAATGAGCAGTTCTTC. This sequence encodes CASSLYRQRYNEQFF. Variable domain in full (rest from reference TRBV28 and TRBJ2-1): DVKVTQSSRYLVKRTGEKVFLECVQDMDHENMFWYRQDPGLGLRLIYFSYDVKMKEKGDIPEGYSVSREKKERFSLILESASTNQTSMYLCASSLYRQRYNEQFFGPGTRLTVL.

This clone was detected many times. V is TRBV7-9 and J is TRBJ1-4, with 7 bases matching TRBD1. The CDR3 loop spans 14 amino acids. V dropped 5 bases and J dropped 3; count of bases not matched to a gene: 3. Per germline, CDR1 SEHNR and CDR2 FQNEAQ (reference sequence). CDR3 protein: CASSPTGANEKLFF. DNA for the CDR3: TGTGCCAGCAGCCCTACAGGGGCTAATGAAAAACTGTTTTTT.

The chain has TRBV10-3 and TRBJ1-5, with 7 bases identical to TRBD1. Losses at the gene ends were 0 bases for V and 6 bases for J; bases not matched to a gene: 5. This CDR3 comprises 15 residues. Germline V gene sequence: CDR1 ENHRY, CDR2 SYGVKD. In DNA, the CDR3 is TGTGCCATCAGTGAGTCTAGGACAGGAGGTCAGCCCCAGCATTTT. Encoded protein: CAISESRTGGQPQHF.

The gene calls are TRBV6-5 and TRBJ2-7, with TRBD2 as a possible D gene (5 bases). The CDR3 contains 14 residues. Trimming removed 5 bases at V and 2 bases at J, with 13 bases between. The germline gives CDR1 MNHEY, CDR2 SVGAGI. CDR3 coding DNA: TGTGCCAGCAGTCAGCTACGGGGAGCCTACGAGCAGTACTTC. This codes for CASSQLRGAYEQYF.

In this sample, this clone turned up once. The chain carries TRBV5-1 and TRBJ1-2, with D possibly being TRBD1 (6 bases). Germline CDR1 and CDR2: SGHRS and YFSETQ. With 0 bases removed from V and 4 bases from J, the gap between germline ends came to 7 bases. This CDR3 is 13 amino acids long. CDR3 DNA: TGCGCCAGCAGCTTGGGACAGGTCTATGGCTACACCTTC. Its protein is CASSLGQVYGYTF.

The J gene is TRBJ1-1, the V gene TRBV19; TRBD1 matches 7 bases. Trimming took 5 bases from V and 7 from J; bases not matched to a gene: 4. Germline V CDR1 and CDR2: LNHDA, SQIVND (reference sequence). The CDR3 is made up of 12 amino acids. The CDR3 region has the DNA TGTGCCAGTAGTCAAAGACAGGGTGAAGCTTTCTTT. Translated, it gives CASSQRQGEAFF.

The rearrangement joins TRBV4-2 to TRBJ1-3; a possible D gene is TRBD1 (5 bases). The CDR3 loop spans 16 amino acids. Germline V lookup: CDR1 LGHNA, CDR2 YNFKEQ. V was trimmed by 0 bases and J by 1 base, leaving 10 bases between them. The DNA for the CDR3 is TGTGCCAGCAGCCAAGAACGGGGGGGGTCTGGAAACACCATATATTTT. This encodes CASSQERGGSGNTIYF.

V usage is TRBV7-6 and J usage is TRBJ2-7; 12 bases line up with TRBD2. J gave up 2 bases and V 5 bases, and 7 bases lay outside the gene matches. This CDR3 spans 16 amino acids. Germline V gene data show CDR1 as SGHVS and CDR2 as FNYEAQ. The CDR3 DNA follows: TGTGCCAGCAGCATTGGACTAGCGGGGCACACCTACGAGCAGTACTTC. Amino acid sequence: CASSIGLAGHTYEQYF.

The chain is built from TRBV6-5 and TRBJ1-2; weak D call: TRBD1 (6 bases). Germline CDR1 is MNHEY and CDR2 is SVGAGI. The CDR3 loop spans 15 amino acids. The V and J ends lost 0 bases and 4 bases respectively, with 12 bases between them. The CDR3 is CASSYSGGGSYGYTF. Here the CDR3 DNA reads TGTGCCAGCAGTTACTCCGGGGGCGGGAGCTATGGCTACACCTTC.

The CDR3 coding sequence is TGCGCCAGCAGCTCAGGGGATGGGGCCGGGGAGCTGTTTTTT. It translates to CASSSGDGAGELFF. The genes are TRBV5-1 and TRBJ2-2; D is perhaps TRBD1 (6 bases). CDR3 length: 14 residues. Trimming left V 3 bases short and J 6 bases short, with 12 bases between. The V gene's germline CDR1 is SGHRS and CDR2 YFSETQ.

The CDR3 DNA is TGTGCCAGCAGTCCACAGGGGTGGCACGAGCAGTACTTC. This translates into CASSPQGWHEQYF. The V and J genes are TRBV6-5 and TRBJ2-7; 7 nucleotides line up with TRBD1. This CDR3 is 13 amino acids long. V shed 5 bases, J shed 5 bases, and the junction held 6 bases outside the gene matches. Germline values: CDR1 MNHEY, CDR2 SVGAGI.

The chain employs TRBV6-4 and TRBJ1-2; 7 positions match TRBD1. The V segment lost 8 bases and the J segment 8 bases; nucleotides outside the gene matches: 5. There are 11 residues in the CDR3. Germline V gives CDR1 MRHNA, CDR2 SNTAGT. In DNA form, the CDR3 reads TGTGCCAGCCGACAGGGTTCAGGCTACACCTTC. It encodes CASRQGSGYTF.